The rows below give T cell receptor beta chains drawn from one sample of a study of T cell changes during pregnancy in multiple sclerosis. The repertoire was sequenced with immunoSEQ multiplex PCR; TCRdb's copy has only in-frame clones and lacks some. The repertoire holds fewer than 90,000 clones, with 90% to 95% as singletons. The sequences come from peripheral blood, collected after pregnancy. These receptors all stem from a female donor in good health, enrolled as a control in a pregnancy study. Each CDR3 is given with its conserved first and last residue. D genes are given only for firm matches. Not all rows give a size; the values are once, few, many and, for expanded clones, a class.

cdr3_aa | cdr3_nt | j_call | d_call | clone_size | v_call
CASSLSSIFGSGELFF | TGTGCCAGCAGTTTATCGTCAATTTTCGGGTCGGGGGAGCTGTTTTTT | TRBJ2-2 | . | once | TRBV27
CASSPPGAGGTEAFF | TGCGCCAGCAGCCCCCCCGGGGCAGGGGGTACTGAAGCTTTCTTT | TRBJ1-1 | TRBD1 | . | TRBV5-1
CASSFRWNTGELFF | TGTGCCAGCAGCTTCCGGTGGAACACCGGGGAGCTGTTTTTT | TRBJ2-2 | . | . | TRBV14
CASRRDRGPNQPQHF | TGTGCCAGCAGGCGGGACAGGGGCCCCAATCAGCCCCAGCATTTT | TRBJ1-5 | TRBD1 | . | TRBV28
CASSQPGQGAGQPQHF | TGTGCCAGCAGCCAGCCGGGACAGGGGGCGGGACAGCCCCAGCATTTT | TRBJ1-5 | TRBD1 | few | TRBV4-2
CASRRREFSYGYTF | TGTGCCAGCCGAAGACGGGAATTTAGCTATGGCTACACCTTC | TRBJ1-2 | . | . | TRBV6-5
CASSLKQGPNTGELFF | TGCGCCAGCAGCTTGAAGCAGGGGCCGAACACCGGGGAGCTGTTTTTT | TRBJ2-2 | . | . | TRBV5-1
CASSQEEPSGSTDTQYF | TGTGCCAGCAGCCAAGAAGAACCTAGCGGAAGCACAGATACGCAGTATTTT | TRBJ2-3 | TRBD2 | few | TRBV4-2
CASRAGGAGGELFF | TGTGCCAGCAGAGCTGGGGGGGCGGGCGGGGAGCTGTTTTTT | TRBJ2-2 | . | . | TRBV6-6
CATKTSDSYEQYF | TGTGCCACCAAGACTAGCGACTCCTACGAGCAGTACTTC | TRBJ2-7 | TRBD2 | . | TRBV28
CASSLTGLVDEQFF | TGTGCCAGCAGCTTGACGGGACTAGTGGATGAGCAGTTCTTC | TRBJ2-1 | TRBD2 | once | TRBV11-3
CASSQDPGTGNTEAFF | TGTGCCAGCAGCCAAGATCCCGGGACAGGGAACACTGAAGCTTTCTTT | TRBJ1-1 | TRBD1 | few | TRBV4-2
CASSHGGRVYDEQFF | TGCGCCAGCAGCCATGGCGGGAGGGTATACGATGAGCAGTTCTTC | TRBJ2-1 | TRBD2 | once | TRBV4-1
CASAGMTYEQYF | TGTGCCAGCGCCGGGATGACCTACGAGCAGTACTTC | TRBJ2-7 | . | . | TRBV28
CASSESPTTSHEQYF | TGTGCCAGCAGTGAATCCCCAACGACTAGCCACGAGCAGTACTTC | TRBJ2-7 | TRBD2 | . | TRBV25-1
CASSGQGLISWEQYF | TGTGCCAGCAGTGGACAGGGCCTAATATCTTGGGAGCAGTACTTC | TRBJ2-7 | TRBD1 | . | TRBV28
CASSLDLGGADYEQYF | TGTGCCAGCAGTTTAGATCTTGGTGGAGCAGACTACGAGCAGTACTTC | TRBJ2-7 | . | . | TRBV6-5
CASSGSRTGGQPQHF | TGTGCCAGCAGTGGCAGTAGGACAGGGGGTCAGCCCCAGCATTTT | TRBJ1-5 | TRBD1 | once | TRBV2
CSAQADEQFF | TGCAGTGCGCAAGCGGATGAGCAGTTCTTC | TRBJ2-1 | . | . | TRBV20-1
CASSPPELDSCYEQYF | TGTGCCAGCTCACCACCGGAATTAGACAGCTGCTACGAGCAGTACTTC | TRBJ2-7 | . | few | TRBV18
CASSLGLAGGTGELFF | TGTGCCAGCAGTTTAGGACTAGCGGGAGGGACCGGGGAGCTGTTTTTT | TRBJ2-2 | TRBD2 | . | TRBV28
CASSLVQRSSYEQYF | TGTGCCAGCAGCTTGGTGCAGCGGAGCTCCTACGAGCAGTACTTC | TRBJ2-7 | . | once | TRBV5-6
CGVAVATNEKLFF | TGTGGTGTAGCAGTCGCAACTAATGAAAAACTGTTTTTT | TRBJ1-4 | . | . | TRBV19
CASSGQNSNQPQHF | TGTGCCAGCAGTGGACAGAATAGCAATCAGCCCCAGCATTTT | TRBJ1-5 | . | . | TRBV2
CASSPVAQTISYEQYF | TGTGCCAGCAGCCCAGTAGCGCAGACCATCTCCTACGAGCAGTACTTC | TRBJ2-7 | . | once | TRBV7-2
CASSPIGRTGEQYF | TGTGCCAGCTCACCAATCGGGAGGACCGGCGAGCAGTACTTC | TRBJ2-7 | TRBD2 | . | TRBV18
CASRLGWDYCTDTQYF | TGTGCAAGTCGCTTAGGATGGGACTACTGCACAGATACGCAGTATTTT | TRBJ2-3 | . | . | TRBV12-2
CASSERQPYEQYF | TGTGCCAGCAGTGAAAGACAGCCCTACGAGCAGTACTTC | TRBJ2-7 | . | . | TRBV6-1
CASSLEFETGGETQYF | TGTGCCAGCAGCTTGGAATTCGAGACAGGGGGGGAGACCCAGTACTTC | TRBJ2-5 | TRBD1 | . | TRBV5-6
CASSVGGSNNEQFF | TGTGCCAGCAGCGTCGGAGGGTCCAACAATGAGCAGTTCTTC | TRBJ2-1 | . | . | TRBV7-9
CASSVLAAGSYNEQFF | TGTGCCAGCAGCGTATTAGCCGCCGGCTCCTACAATGAGCAGTTCTTC | TRBJ2-1 | . | . | TRBV9